The clone carrying this T cell receptor (beta chain) was seen more than once but under ten times. Reverse transcription of extracted RNA yielded cDNA, which provided the sequencing template. TCRdb's table, derived via immunoSEQ multiplex PCR, lists solely in-frame clones and lacks some. The repertoire holds 120,000 to 150,000 clones, with around 62% as singletons. The source of the sample is a study of CD8+ T cells in alopecia areata. Germline CDR1 reads MDHEN; CDR2 reads SYDVKM. Deletions cut 7 bases from V and 4 bases from J, with 16 bases between. There are 14 residues in the CDR3. Source material: CD8+ T cells sorted from blood. The rearrangement uses TRBV28 and TRBJ1-1; D gene unclear. This TCR was recovered from a human donor in good health. The CDR3 coding sequence is TGTGCCAGCACTTACCAGCCGGGAGGCACTGAAGCTTTCTTT. Amino acid sequence: CASTYQPGGTEAFF.